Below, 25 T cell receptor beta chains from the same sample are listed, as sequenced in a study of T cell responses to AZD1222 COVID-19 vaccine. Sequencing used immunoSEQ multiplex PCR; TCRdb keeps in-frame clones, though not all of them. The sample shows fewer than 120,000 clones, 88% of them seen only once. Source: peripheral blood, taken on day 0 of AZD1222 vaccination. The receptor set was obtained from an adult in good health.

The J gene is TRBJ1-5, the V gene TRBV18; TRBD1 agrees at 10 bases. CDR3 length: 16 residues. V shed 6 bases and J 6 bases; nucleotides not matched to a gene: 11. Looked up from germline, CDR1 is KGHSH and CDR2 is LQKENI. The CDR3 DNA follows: TGTGCCAGCTCCATTGCCGGGACAGGGGCTACTCAGCCCCAGCATTTT. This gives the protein CASSIAGTGATQPQHF.

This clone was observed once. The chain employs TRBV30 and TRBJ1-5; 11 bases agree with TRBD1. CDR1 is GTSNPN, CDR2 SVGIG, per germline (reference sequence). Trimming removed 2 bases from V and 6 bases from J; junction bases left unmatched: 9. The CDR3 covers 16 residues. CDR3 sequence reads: CAWSIGTGGNTQPQHF. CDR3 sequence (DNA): TGTGCCTGGAGTATCGGGACAGGGGGAAATACTCAGCCCCAGCATTTT. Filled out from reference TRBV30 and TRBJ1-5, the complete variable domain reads SQTIHQWPATLVQPVGSPLSLECTVEGTSNPNLYWYRQAAGRGLQLLFYSVGIGQISSEVPQNLSASRPQDRQFILSSKKLLLSDSGFYLCAWSIGTGGNTQPQHFGDGTRLSIL.

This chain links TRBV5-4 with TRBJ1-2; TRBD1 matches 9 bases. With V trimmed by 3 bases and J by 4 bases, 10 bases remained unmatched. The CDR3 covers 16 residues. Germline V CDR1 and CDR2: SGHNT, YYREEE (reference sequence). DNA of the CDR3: TGTGCCAGCAGCTCCCCTAACAGGGGGCGAGCCTATGGCTACACCTTC. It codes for CASSSPNRGRAYGYTF.

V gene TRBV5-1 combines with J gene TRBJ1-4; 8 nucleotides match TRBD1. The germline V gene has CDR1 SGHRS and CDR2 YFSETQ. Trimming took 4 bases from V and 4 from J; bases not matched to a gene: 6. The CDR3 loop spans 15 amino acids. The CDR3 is CASSPQTGDNEKLFF. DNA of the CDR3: TGCGCCAGCAGCCCACAGACAGGGGATAATGAAAAACTGTTTTTT.

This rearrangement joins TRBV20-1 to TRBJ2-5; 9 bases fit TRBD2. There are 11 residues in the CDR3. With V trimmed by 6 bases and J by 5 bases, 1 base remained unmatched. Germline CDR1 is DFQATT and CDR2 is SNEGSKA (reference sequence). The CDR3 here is CSALAGETQYF. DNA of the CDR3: TGCAGTGCCCTAGCGGGGGAGACCCAGTACTTC.

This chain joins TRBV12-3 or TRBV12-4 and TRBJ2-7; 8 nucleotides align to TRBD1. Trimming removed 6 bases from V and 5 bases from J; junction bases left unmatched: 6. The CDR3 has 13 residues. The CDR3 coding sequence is TGTGCCAGCAGGGGAGGACAGGGAAACGAGCAGTACTTC. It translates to CASRGGQGNEQYF.

CDR3 residues: CASSLGFSDTQYF. The DNA of the CDR3 is TGTGCCAGCAGCTTAGGATTTTCAGATACGCAGTATTTT. V and J are TRBV7-9 and TRBJ2-3; the D is unclear. CDR1 and CDR2 (germline): SEHNR, FQNEAQ (reference sequence). The CDR3 has 13 amino acids. The V and J ends lost 1 base and 4 bases respectively, with 6 bases between them.

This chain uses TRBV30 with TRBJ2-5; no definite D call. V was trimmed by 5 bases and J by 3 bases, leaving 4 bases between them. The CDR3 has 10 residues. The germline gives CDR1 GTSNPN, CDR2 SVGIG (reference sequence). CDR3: CAWLKETQYF. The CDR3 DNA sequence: TGTGCCTGGCTTAAAGAGACCCAGTACTTC.

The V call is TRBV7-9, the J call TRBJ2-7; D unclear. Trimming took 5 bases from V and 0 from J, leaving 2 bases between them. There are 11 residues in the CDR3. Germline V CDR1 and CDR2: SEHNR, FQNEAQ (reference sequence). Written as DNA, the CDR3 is TGTGCCAGCAGCATCTCCTACGAGCAGTACTTC. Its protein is CASSISYEQYF.

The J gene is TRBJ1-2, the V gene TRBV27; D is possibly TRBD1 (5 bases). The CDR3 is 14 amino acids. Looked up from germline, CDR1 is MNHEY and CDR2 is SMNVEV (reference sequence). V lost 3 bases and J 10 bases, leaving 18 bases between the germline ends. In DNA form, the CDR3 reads TGTGCCAGCAGTTTCGAAGGAGGGTGGGGGATCTACACCTTC. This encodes CASSFEGGWGIYTF.

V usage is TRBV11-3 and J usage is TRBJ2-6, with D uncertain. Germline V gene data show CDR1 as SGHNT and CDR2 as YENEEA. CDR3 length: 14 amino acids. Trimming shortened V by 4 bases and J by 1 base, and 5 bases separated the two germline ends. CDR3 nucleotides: TGTGCCAGCAGCTCCGGGTCTGGGGCCAACGTCCTGACTTTC. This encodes CASSSGSGANVLTF.

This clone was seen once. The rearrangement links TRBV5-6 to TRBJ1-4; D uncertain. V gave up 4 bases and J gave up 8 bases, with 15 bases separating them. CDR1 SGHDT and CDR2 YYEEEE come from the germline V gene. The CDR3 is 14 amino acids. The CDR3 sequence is CASSLGFTEEKLFF. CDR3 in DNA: TGTGCCAGCAGCCTGGGGTTCACCGAAGAAAAACTGTTTTTT.

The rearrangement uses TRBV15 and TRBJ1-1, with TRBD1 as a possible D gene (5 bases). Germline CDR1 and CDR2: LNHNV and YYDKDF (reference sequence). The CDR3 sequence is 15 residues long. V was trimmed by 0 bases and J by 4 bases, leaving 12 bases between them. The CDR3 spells CATSRDIGEVTEAFF. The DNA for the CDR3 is TGTGCCACCAGCAGAGATATAGGGGAGGTCACTGAAGCTTTCTTT.

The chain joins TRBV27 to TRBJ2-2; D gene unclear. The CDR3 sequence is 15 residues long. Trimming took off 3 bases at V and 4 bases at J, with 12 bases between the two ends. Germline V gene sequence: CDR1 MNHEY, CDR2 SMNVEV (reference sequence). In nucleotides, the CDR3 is TGTGCCAGCAGTTTCGCCCCATCGTCCACCGGGGAGCTGTTTTTT. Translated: CASSFAPSSTGELFF.

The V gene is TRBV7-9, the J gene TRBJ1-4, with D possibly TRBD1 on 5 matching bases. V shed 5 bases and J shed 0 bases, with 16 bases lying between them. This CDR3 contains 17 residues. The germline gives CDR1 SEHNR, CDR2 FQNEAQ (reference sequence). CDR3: CASSDTGMTATNEKLFF. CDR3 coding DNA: TGTGCCAGCAGCGATACCGGGATGACAGCAACTAATGAAAAACTGTTTTTT.

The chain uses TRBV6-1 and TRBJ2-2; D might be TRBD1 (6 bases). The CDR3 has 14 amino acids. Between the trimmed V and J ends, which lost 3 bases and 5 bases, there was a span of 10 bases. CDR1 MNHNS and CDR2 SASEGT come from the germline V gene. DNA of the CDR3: TGTGCCAGCAGTGAGGTACAGGGAACCGGGGAGCTGTTTTTT. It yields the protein CASSEVQGTGELFF.

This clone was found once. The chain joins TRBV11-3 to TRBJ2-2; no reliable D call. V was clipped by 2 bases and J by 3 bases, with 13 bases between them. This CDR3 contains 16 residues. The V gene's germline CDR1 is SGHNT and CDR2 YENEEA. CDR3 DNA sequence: TGTGCCAGCAGCTTAAACTCGGGCCCATACACCGGGGAGCTGTTTTTT. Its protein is CASSLNSGPYTGELFF.

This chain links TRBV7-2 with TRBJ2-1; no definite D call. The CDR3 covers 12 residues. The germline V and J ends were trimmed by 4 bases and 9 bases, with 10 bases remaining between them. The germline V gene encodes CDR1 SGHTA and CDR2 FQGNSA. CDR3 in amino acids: CASSSLAPEQFF. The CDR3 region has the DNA TGTGCCAGCAGCTCGCTGGCTCCTGAGCAGTTCTTC. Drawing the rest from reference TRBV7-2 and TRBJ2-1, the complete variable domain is GAGVSQSPSNKVTEKGKDVELRCDPISGHTALYWYRQSLGQGLEFLIYFQGNSAPDKSGLPSDRFSAERTGGSVSTLTIQRTQQEDSAVYLCASSSLAPEQFFGPGTRLTVL.

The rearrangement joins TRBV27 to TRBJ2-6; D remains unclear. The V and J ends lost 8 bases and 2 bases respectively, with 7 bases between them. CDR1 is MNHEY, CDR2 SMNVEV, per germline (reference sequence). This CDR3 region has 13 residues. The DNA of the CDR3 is TGTGCCAGCCGACACCCTGGGGCCAACGTCCTGACTTTC. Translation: CASRHPGANVLTF.

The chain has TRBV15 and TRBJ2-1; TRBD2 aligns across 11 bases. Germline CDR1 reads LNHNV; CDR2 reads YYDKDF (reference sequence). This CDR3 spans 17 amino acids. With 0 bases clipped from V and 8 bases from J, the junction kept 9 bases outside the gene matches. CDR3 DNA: TGTGCCACCAGCAGAGATCGTCCTATAGCGGGAGGGGATGAGCAGTTCTTC. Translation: CATSRDRPIAGGDEQFF.

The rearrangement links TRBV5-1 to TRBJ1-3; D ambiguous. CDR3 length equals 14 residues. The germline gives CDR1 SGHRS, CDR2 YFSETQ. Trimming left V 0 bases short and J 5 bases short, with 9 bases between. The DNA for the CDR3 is TGCGCCAGCAGCTTGGACAGAAGCAGAAACACCATATATTTT. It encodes CASSLDRSRNTIYF.

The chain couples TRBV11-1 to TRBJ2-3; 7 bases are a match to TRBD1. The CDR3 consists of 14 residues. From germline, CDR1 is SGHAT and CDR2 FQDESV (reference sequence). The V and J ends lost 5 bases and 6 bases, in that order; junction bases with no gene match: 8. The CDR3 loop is CASSTGTVRDTQYF. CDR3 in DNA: TGTGCCAGCAGCACCGGGACAGTCCGCGATACGCAGTATTTT.

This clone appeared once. CDR3 region: CATSDPTSGAYNEQFF. The CDR3 nucleotides are TGTGCCACCAGTGATCCCACTAGCGGGGCTTACAATGAGCAGTTCTTC. The chain recombines TRBV24-1 with TRBJ2-1, with TRBD2 matching over 10 bases. CDR3 length equals 16 residues. V shed 3 bases, J shed 4 bases, and the junction held 5 bases outside the gene matches. Germline V gene data show CDR1 as KGHDR and CDR2 as SFDVKD.

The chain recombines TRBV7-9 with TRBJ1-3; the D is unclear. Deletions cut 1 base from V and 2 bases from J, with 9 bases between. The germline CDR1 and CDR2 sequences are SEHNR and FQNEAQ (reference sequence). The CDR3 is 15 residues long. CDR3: CASSLVRATGNTIYF. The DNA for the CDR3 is TGTGCCAGCAGCTTAGTCCGCGCCACTGGAAACACCATATATTTT.

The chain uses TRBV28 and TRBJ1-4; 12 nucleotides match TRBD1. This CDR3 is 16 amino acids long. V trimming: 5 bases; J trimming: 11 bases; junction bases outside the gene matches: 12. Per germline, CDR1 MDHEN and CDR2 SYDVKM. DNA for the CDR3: TGTGCCAGCAGTAATCCGGGACAGGGGGCCTTGGGGAAACTGTTTTTT. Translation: CASSNPGQGALGKLFF.